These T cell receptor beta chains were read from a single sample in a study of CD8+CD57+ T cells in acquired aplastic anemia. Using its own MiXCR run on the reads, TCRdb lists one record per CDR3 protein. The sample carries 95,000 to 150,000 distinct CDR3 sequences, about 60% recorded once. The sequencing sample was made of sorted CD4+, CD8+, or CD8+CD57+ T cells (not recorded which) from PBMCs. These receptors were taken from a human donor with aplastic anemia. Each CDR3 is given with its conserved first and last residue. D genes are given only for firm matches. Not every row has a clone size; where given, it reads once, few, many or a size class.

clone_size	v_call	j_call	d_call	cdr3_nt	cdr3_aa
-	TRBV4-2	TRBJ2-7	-	TGTGCCAGCAGCCCGGGGAGTCAACTTTTAGGGTCCGCTTACGAGCAGTACTTC	CASSPGSQLLGSAYEQYF
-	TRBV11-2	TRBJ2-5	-	TGTGCCAGCAGCTTAGTGGGGGCGGTGGGACGAGAGACCCAGTACTTC	CASSLVGAVGRETQYF
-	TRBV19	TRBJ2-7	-	TGTGCCAGTAGTATTGGAGTTGGACTCATATACGAGCAGTACTTC	CASSIGVGLIYEQYF
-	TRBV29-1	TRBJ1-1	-	TGCAGCGCGAGAGACAGAGTGAACACTGAAGCTTTCTTT	CSARDRVNTEAFF
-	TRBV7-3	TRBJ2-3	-	TGTGCCAGCAGCTTCACGCGTTCAGATACGCAGTATTTT	CASSFTRSDTQYF
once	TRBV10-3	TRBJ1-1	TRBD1	TGTGCCATCACTTTCGGACAGGGAGGTACTGAAGCTTTCTTC	CAITFGQGGTEAFF
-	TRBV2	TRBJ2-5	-	TGTGCCAGCAGTAGTTCACTAGGAGAGACCCAGTACTTC	CASSSSLGETQYF
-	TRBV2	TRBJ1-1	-	TGTGCCAGCAGTGTAAGAGGGAAACACACTGAAGCTTTCTTT	CASSVRGKHTEAFF
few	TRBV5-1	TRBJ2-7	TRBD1	TGCGCCAGCAGCGGGACAGGCGGGACCTACGAGCAGTACTTC	CASSGTGGTYEQYF
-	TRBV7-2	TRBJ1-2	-	TGTGCCAGCAGCTCGGGGTATGGCTACACCTTC	CASSSGYGYTF
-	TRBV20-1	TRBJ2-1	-	TGCAGTGCTAATGGCGGGCAGCCGAGCTCCTACAATGAGCAGTTCTTC	CSANGGQPSSYNEQFF
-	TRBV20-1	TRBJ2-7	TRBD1	TGCAGTGCTGGGGACAGCGTTACCTACGAGCAGTACTTC	CSAGDSVTYEQYF
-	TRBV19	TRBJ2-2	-	TGTGCCAGTAGTCAGCGGTACACCGGGGAGCTGTTTTTT	CASSQRYTGELFF
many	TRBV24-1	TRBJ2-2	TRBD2	TGTGCCACCAGTGATTATCCGGGACTAGCGGGATCACCCACGAACACCGGGGAGCTGTTTTTT	CATSDYPGLAGSPTNTGELFF
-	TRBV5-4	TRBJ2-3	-	TGTGCCAGCAGCTTGGTGGCAGGATACACAGATACGCAGTATTTT	CASSLVAGYTDTQYF
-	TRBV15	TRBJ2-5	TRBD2	TGTGCCACCAGCAGAGAAGGTAGCGGGAGTCCCACCCAGTACTTC	CATSREGSGSPTQYF
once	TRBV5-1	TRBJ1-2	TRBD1	TGCGCCAGCAGCTTGGCAGACAGGGGGTCCATCTATGGCTACACCTTC	CASSLADRGSIYGYTF
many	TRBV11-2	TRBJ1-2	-	TGTGCCAGCAGCTTTGACCCACTGAGGGCCAGATTGGATGGCTACACCTTC	CASSFDPLRARLDGYTF
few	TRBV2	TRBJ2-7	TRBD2	TGTGCCAGCGGACTAGCGGGAGGGCTCGGCGAGCAGTACTTC	CASGLAGGLGEQYF
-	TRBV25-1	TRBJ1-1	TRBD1	TGTGCCAGCAAGGGGGCCGCACCCCTGAGGGCTTTCTTT	CASKGAAPLRAFF
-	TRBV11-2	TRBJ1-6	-	TGTGCCAGCAGCCTCAATTCGGGGTCTTCAGGTCGAGTGAATTCACCCCTCCACTTT	CASSLNSGSSGRVNSPLHF
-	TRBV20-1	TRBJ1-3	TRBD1	TGCAGTGCTCTCGGGACAGGGACTGGAAACACCATATATTTT	CSALGTGTGNTIYF
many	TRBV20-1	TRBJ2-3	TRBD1	TGCAGTGCTAGAGTGCCCAGGGGGCGTACAGATACGCAGTATTTT	CSARVPRGRTDTQYF
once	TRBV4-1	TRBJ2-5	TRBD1	TGCGCCAGCAGCCAACGGACAGGGCAAGAGACCCAGTACTTC	CASSQRTGQETQYF
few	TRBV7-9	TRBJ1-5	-	TGTGCCAGCAGCGTAGTGGGTCAGCCCCAGCATTTT	CASSVVGQPQHF
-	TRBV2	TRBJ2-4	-	TGTGCCAGCAGTGAAGCCGGGGGGCGGAACATTCAGTACTTC	CASSEAGGRNIQYF